The 20 T cell receptor beta chains below come from one sample, sequenced in a study of blood T cell repertoires in COVID-19. Some clones are missing from TCRdb's copy, which holds only in-frame ones; the method was immunoSEQ multiplex PCR. This sample has roughly 230,000 clones, with about 83% found just once. The source material was peripheral blood. Receptors originate from a human donor in a cohort sampled during active COVID-19.

This chain links TRBV28 with TRBJ2-7; 8 bases align to TRBD1. Germline lookup yields CDR1 MDHEN and CDR2 SYDVKM. V was pared by 4 bases and J by 1 base, with 9 bases of the junction left unmatched. CDR3 length equals 16 residues. This CDR3 reads CASSSGWTGTSYEQYF. The CDR3, as DNA: TGTGCCAGCAGTTCCGGCTGGACAGGGACATCCTACGAGCAGTACTTC.

V and J are TRBV25-1 and TRBJ1-2; 11 bases are shared with TRBD1. Trimming at V came to 2 bases and at J to 4 bases, leaving 9 bases not matched to a gene. Germline lookup yields CDR1 MGHDK and CDR2 SYGVNS. The CDR3 extends over 17 amino acids. CDR3 in amino acids: CASSEQGQGAGGYGYTF. The CDR3 nucleotides read TGTGCCAGCAGTGAACAAGGACAGGGGGCTGGAGGCTATGGCTACACCTTC.

The J gene is TRBJ2-7, the V gene TRBV18, with TRBD1 matching over 7 bases. Losses at the gene ends were 3 bases for V and 3 bases for J; bases not matched to a gene: 8. This CDR3 has 15 residues. Germline CDR1 reads KGHSH; CDR2 reads LQKENI. The CDR3 nucleotides are TGTGCCAGCTCACCGTACCGACAGGGAAACTACGAGCAGTACTTC. This sequence encodes CASSPYRQGNYEQYF.

The V and J genes are TRBV5-1 and TRBJ2-2; D is perhaps TRBD1 (7 bases). The CDR3 is made up of 15 amino acids. From germline, CDR1 is SGHRS and CDR2 YFSETQ. The V end lost 4 bases, the J end lost 0 bases, and 10 bases lay between the germline ends. The CDR3 sequence is CASSGGGANTGELFF. In DNA form, the CDR3 reads TGCGCCAGCAGCGGAGGGGGCGCGAACACCGGGGAGCTGTTTTTT. The entire variable domain, with the rest obtained from reference TRBV5-1 and TRBJ2-2, is as follows: KAGVTQTPRYLIKTRGQQVTLSCSPISGHRSVSWYQQTPGQGLQFLFEYFSETQRNKGNFPGRFSGRQFSNSRSEMNVSTLELGDSALYLCASSGGGANTGELFFGEGSRLTVL.

This clone was counted only a few times. The gene calls are TRBV7-9 and TRBJ1-2, with a possible D match to TRBD1 (6 bases). V was shortened by 1 base and J by 5 bases, with 11 bases between the two germline ends. CDR3 length: 14 amino acids. Germline lookup yields CDR1 SEHNR and CDR2 FQNEAQ (reference sequence). The CDR3 protein is CASSLDGRGYGYTF. DNA for the CDR3: TGTGCCAGCAGCTTAGACGGCAGGGGATATGGCTACACCTTC. Filled out from reference TRBV7-9 and TRBJ1-2, the complete variable domain reads DTGVSQNPRHKITKRGQNVTFRCDPISEHNRLYWYRQTLGQGPEFLTYFQNEAQLEKSRLLSDRFSAERPKGSFSTLEIQRTEQGDSAMYLCASSLDGRGYGYTFGSGTRLTVV.

The chain employs TRBV7-2 and TRBJ2-3, with 7 bases matching TRBD2. The CDR3 length is 14 residues. V was pared by 5 bases and J by 3 bases, with 5 bases of the junction left unmatched. Germline V gives CDR1 SGHTA, CDR2 FQGNSA. This CDR3 reads CASSPGLVTDTQYF. CDR3 nucleotide sequence: TGTGCCAGCAGCCCCGGACTAGTAACAGATACGCAGTATTTT.

V is TRBV19 and J is TRBJ2-7, with 9 positions matching TRBD2. CDR3 length: 16 residues. Trimming took 0 bases from V and 2 from J; bases not matched to a gene: 5. Germline-derived CDR1 and CDR2 are LNHDA and SQIVND (reference sequence). CDR3 residues: CASSIDHIAGAYEQYF. The CDR3 DNA sequence: TGTGCCAGTAGTATAGATCATATAGCGGGAGCCTACGAGCAGTACTTC.

The V gene is TRBV21-1, the J gene TRBJ2-3; no DNA check was done on the table's D call, TRBD2. TRBV21-1 is labeled a pseudogene. The CDR3 is 16 amino acids. The CDR3 is CASSKASGRAGDTQYF. The CDR3 coding sequence is TGTGCCAGCAGCAAAGCCAGCGGGAGGGCAGGAGATACGCAGTATTTT.

This clone was counted between two and nine times. The chain carries TRBV9 and TRBJ2-7; perhaps TRBD1 as D (7 bases). V lost 4 bases and J lost 1, with 15 bases in between. CDR3 length: 15 residues. Germline values: CDR1 SGDLS, CDR2 YYNGEE. The chain's CDR3 is CASSPGGRGSYEQYF. DNA of the CDR3: TGTGCCAGCAGCCCAGGGGGGCGGGGATCCTACGAGCAGTACTTC.

V usage is TRBV10-1 and J usage is TRBJ2-7; no definite D call. Trimming took 5 bases from V and 2 from J, leaving 10 bases between them. The germline CDR1 and CDR2 sequences are WNHNN and SYGVQD (reference sequence). The CDR3 consists of 13 residues. As DNA, the CDR3 is TGCGCCAGCAGTCCAGGTGGGCCCTACGAGCAGTACTTC. Protein: CASSPGGPYEQYF.

The gene calls are TRBV6-1 and TRBJ1-1; D unresolved. With 3 bases removed from V and 2 bases from J, the gap between germline ends came to 7 bases. Germline V gene sequence: CDR1 MNHNS, CDR2 SASEGT. The CDR3 spans 13 residues. As DNA, the CDR3 is TGTGCCAGCAGTGACGTCAGAAACACTGAAGCTTTCTTT. Residues: CASSDVRNTEAFF.

This rearrangement joins TRBV27 to TRBJ1-5; 10 bases are a match to TRBD1. The germline CDR1 and CDR2 sequences are MNHEY and SMNVEV (reference sequence). V gave up 0 bases and J gave up 7 bases; unmatched junction bases: 3. This CDR3 region has 15 residues. The CDR3 loop is CASSLSGTGEQPQHF. The CDR3 DNA is TGTGCCAGCAGTTTATCCGGGACAGGGGAACAGCCCCAGCATTTT.

The chain recombines TRBV18 with TRBJ1-1, with D perhaps TRBD1 (6 bases). The CDR3 consists of 16 residues. Looked up from germline, CDR1 is KGHSH and CDR2 is LQKENI. V shed 3 bases and J shed 1 base, with 15 bases lying between them. CDR3 loop: CASSPSQGGGNTEAFF. The CDR3 DNA follows: TGTGCCAGCTCACCGTCACAGGGCGGGGGGAACACTGAAGCTTTCTTT.

The table lists this clone with a few counts. This rearrangement joins TRBV9 to TRBJ1-2; possible D gene TRBD1, 6 bases. The V end was cut by 4 bases, the J end by 2 bases, with 15 bases between. This CDR3 comprises 15 residues. The germline gives CDR1 SGDLS, CDR2 YYNGEE. CDR3 coding DNA: TGTGCCAGCAGCAAAAAGACAGGATTAAACTATGGCTACACCTTC. Residues: CASSKKTGLNYGYTF.

Concerning this clone itself: Other DNA sequences in the sample encode the same CDR3. V gene TRBV18 combines with J gene TRBJ2-1, with D perhaps matching TRBD1 (6 bases). Germline CDR1 is KGHSH and CDR2 is LQKENI. The V end lost 0 bases, the J end lost 0 bases, and 6 bases lay between the germline ends. CDR3 length equals 15 residues. The chain's CDR3 is CASSPPGASYNEQFF. The CDR3 DNA sequence: TGTGCCAGCTCACCACCGGGGGCCTCCTACAATGAGCAGTTCTTC.

This clone came up once. This chain joins TRBV5-1 and TRBJ2-7; 8 positions agree with TRBD2. V was clipped by 1 base and J by 2 bases; unmatched bases: 8. The CDR3 is 16 amino acids. Per germline, CDR1 SGHRS and CDR2 YFSETQ. For the CDR3, the DNA is TGCGCCAGCAGCTTGAGGCTAGCGGGCGTAGCCTACGAGCAGTACTTC. Translation gives CASSLRLAGVAYEQYF. Together with reference TRBV5-1 and TRBJ2-7, the CDR3 gives the full variable domain: KAGVTQTPRYLIKTRGQQVTLSCSPISGHRSVSWYQQTPGQGLQFLFEYFSETQRNKGNFPGRFSGRQFSNSRSEMNVSTLELGDSALYLCASSLRLAGVAYEQYFGPGTRLTVT.

This clone was picked up one time. V gene TRBV4-1 combines with J gene TRBJ2-1; 7 bases are a match to TRBD2. The V gene's germline CDR1 is MGHRA and CDR2 YSYEKL. V lost 0 bases and J lost 14; bases outside the gene matches: 4. The CDR3 runs to 12 residues. CDR3 residues: CASSQDRLAKFF. The CDR3 DNA reads TGCGCCAGCAGCCAAGATCGACTAGCTAAGTTCTTC.

This chain joins TRBV6-5 and TRBJ2-2, with 8 nucleotides matching TRBD1. The CDR3 consists of 14 residues. The junction had 6 bases not matched to a gene; V was cut back by 6 bases and J by 6 bases. The V gene's germline CDR1 is MNHEY and CDR2 SVGAGI. The CDR3 region is CASRPQGAAGELFF. CDR3 DNA: TGTGCCAGCAGACCGCAGGGGGCCGCCGGGGAGCTGTTTTTT.

V usage is TRBV6-6 and J usage is TRBJ1-3, with 7 nucleotides matching TRBD1. Germline CDR1 reads MNHNY; CDR2 reads SVGAGI (reference sequence). The V segment lost 2 bases and the J segment 0 bases; nucleotides outside the gene matches: 4. The CDR3 has 16 residues. CDR3 in amino acids: CASSYVGQSSGNTIYF. Written as DNA, the CDR3 is TGTGCCAGCAGTTACGTGGGACAGAGCTCTGGAAACACCATATATTTT.

This clone appeared once. The J gene is TRBJ2-5, the V gene TRBV7-9; unclear D gene. This CDR3 has 12 amino acids. From germline, CDR1 is SEHNR and CDR2 FQNEAQ (reference sequence). The germline V and J ends were trimmed by 5 bases and 5 bases, with 9 bases remaining between them. CDR3 coding DNA: TGTGCCAGCAGCCCCTCACTGGAGACCCAGTACTTC. Protein product: CASSPSLETQYF.